The T cell receptor (beta chain) under discussion was sequenced for a study of blood T cells in healthy people across ages. Whole-study findings and limits: Per-million-T-cell TCR beta diversity fell roughly linearly with age.

CDR1 and CDR2 (germline): DFQATT, SNEGSKA (reference sequence). The CDR3 has 14 amino acids. Then a second PCR, running about 6 to 12 cycles, was carried out with a sample-barcoded 5' primer and a J-beta primer mix. TCRdb processed the 5' RACE reads anew with MiXCR; each CDR3 protein has one entry. This table has nearly 1 million distinct CDR3 sequences, roughly half appearing once. On this clonotype itself: The antigen remains undetermined. One end of the junction fails to match germline, which may point to a read error.

Specimen: blood. This sequence originates from a woman aged 55-70 years in good health. The rearrangement links TRBV20-1 to TRBJ2-1, with D unresolved. The DNA for the CDR3 is TGCAGTGCCACCAGTCTGATTTCCTACAATGGGCAGTTCTTC. Translating gives CSATSLISYNGQFF.